This T cell receptor (beta chain) was sequenced during a study of T-cell reconstitution after alpha-beta-depleted transplantation in children listed by TCRdb under 2016. Study-wide context: T-cell immune reconstitution after TCRalphabeta/CD19-depleted allogeneic hematopoietic cell transplantation in children was quantitatively tracked in the study by means of TCR repertoire profiling.

What the authors observed across the whole study: Over the following months the frequencies of hyperexpanded clones went down, and after one year T-cell counts and TCRbeta diversity were mostly credited to newly produced T cells. The high TCRbeta diversity at day 60 in some patients was ascribed to recipient T cells and intrathymic progenitors that had survived conditioning. Apparently early alphabetaT-cell count recovery about two months after transplant reportedly relied on only several hundred rapidly expanded clones derived from non-depleted graft cells.

This clonotype was seen repeatedly, ten times or more. Its antigen is not yet known. Base qualities are not provided; no much larger clone lies one nucleotide away. Explained via the paper, the treatment or condition label denotes: allogeneic hematopoietic cell transplantation with graft depleted of TCRalphabeta T cells and CD19 B cells. Transplant recipients were children who received TCRalphabeta/CD19-depleted allogeneic hematopoietic cell grafts. V is shortened by 3 bases, J by 3 bases, and the region joining them spans 9 bases. The cysteine opens and the phenylalanine closes a CDR3 of 14 amino acids. The DNA shown is the 42-base CDR3, in frame from base 1. To prepare the library, PCR was applied. Sequencing instrument: Illumina HiSeq 2500. TCR libraries were prepared with molecular barcoding, using unique molecular identifiers to normalize TCRbeta repertoire quantification. TCRdb passed the public sequencing reads through fastp at Q25 and MiXCR, retaining productive beta sequences. One record per CDR3 amino acid sequence lists the most common genes and DNA. Here the sample has 210,000 or so distinct CDR3 sequences; around 9.9% occur a single time. The ten largest clones take up 28% of the sample.

Material: PBMCs, obtained before TCRalphabeta/CD19-depleted stem cell transplant. The chain employs TRBV12-3 or TRBV12-4 and TRBJ1-5; the D segment cannot be called with confidence. The TCR was taken from a child under two years old with acute myeloid leukemia, due to receive a stem cell transplant. The nucleotide sequence is given as TGTGCCAGCAGTTTTGTCACCGACAATCAGCCCCAGCATTTT. Its translation reads: CASSFVTDNQPQHF.